This record concerns one TCR beta chain sequence. Its antigen remains unidentified. Together with a sample-barcoded 5' primer, a J-beta primer mix was included in a second PCR lasting about 7 to 11 cycles. Every sample returned 2.5 million or more CDR3-containing paired-end reads. TCRdb used MiXCR to reprocess the 5' RACE reads, holding one entry per CDR3 protein. The sample lists fewer than 2 million distinct CDR3 sequences; 39% were seen once. The CDR3 extends over 14 amino acids. Looked up from germline, CDR1 is SQVTM and CDR2 is ANQGSEA. With 3 bases removed from V and 0 bases from J, the gap between germline ends came to 6 bases. This sample was taken from a study of blood T cells in healthy people across ages. Overall study results and limits: Unsorted PBMC material precluded a definitive naive versus antigen-experienced comparison. Older individuals had lower TCR beta diversity per million T cells (the decline was roughly linear).

Each sample used at least 6.5 million PBMCs. The receptor comes from a human donor in good health. V gene TRBV29-1 combines with J gene TRBJ2-6; D may be TRBD2 (5 bases). The sample comprised blood. CDR3 DNA: TGCAGCGTTGAGGAGGCCTCTGGGGCCAACGTCCTGACTTTC. Translating it yields CSVEEASGANVLTF.